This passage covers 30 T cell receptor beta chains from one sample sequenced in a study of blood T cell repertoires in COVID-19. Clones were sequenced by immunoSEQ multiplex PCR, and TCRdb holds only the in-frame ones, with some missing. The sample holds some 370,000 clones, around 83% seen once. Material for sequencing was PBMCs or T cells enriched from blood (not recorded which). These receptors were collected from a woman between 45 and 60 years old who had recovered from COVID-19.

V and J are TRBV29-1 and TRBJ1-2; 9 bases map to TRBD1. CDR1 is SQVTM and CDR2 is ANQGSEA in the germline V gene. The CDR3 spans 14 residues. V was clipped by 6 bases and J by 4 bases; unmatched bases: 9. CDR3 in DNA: TGCAGCGTATCTCCGGGACAGGGTGCCTATGGCTACACCTTC. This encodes CSVSPGQGAYGYTF.

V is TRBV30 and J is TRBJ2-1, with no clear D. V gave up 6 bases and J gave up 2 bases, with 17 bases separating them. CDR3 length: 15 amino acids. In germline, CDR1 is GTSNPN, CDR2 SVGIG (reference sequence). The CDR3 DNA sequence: TGTGCCTGTGTAGGTCTAGATTCGCCCTACAATGAGCAGTTCTTC. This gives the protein CACVGLDSPYNEQFF.

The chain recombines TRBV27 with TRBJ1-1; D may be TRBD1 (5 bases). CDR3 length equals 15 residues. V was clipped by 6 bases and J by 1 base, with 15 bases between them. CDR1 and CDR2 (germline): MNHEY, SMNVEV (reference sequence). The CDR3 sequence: CASSYSRGRNTEAFF. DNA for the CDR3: TGTGCCAGCAGCTACTCCCGGGGGAGGAACACTGAAGCTTTCTTT.

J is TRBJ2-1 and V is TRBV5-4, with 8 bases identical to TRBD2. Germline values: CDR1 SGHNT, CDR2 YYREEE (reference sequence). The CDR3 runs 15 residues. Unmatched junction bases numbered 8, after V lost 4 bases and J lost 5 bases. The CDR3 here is CASSPGTSPHNEQFF. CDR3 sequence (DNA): TGTGCCAGCAGCCCCGGGACTAGTCCCCACAATGAGCAGTTCTTC.

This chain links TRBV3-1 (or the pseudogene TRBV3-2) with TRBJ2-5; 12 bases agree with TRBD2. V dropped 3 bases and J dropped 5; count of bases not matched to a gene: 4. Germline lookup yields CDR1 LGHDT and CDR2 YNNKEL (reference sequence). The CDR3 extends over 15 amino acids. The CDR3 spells CASSQGGTSGETQYF. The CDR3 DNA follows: TGTGCCAGCAGCCAGGGGGGGACTAGCGGGGAGACCCAGTACTTC.

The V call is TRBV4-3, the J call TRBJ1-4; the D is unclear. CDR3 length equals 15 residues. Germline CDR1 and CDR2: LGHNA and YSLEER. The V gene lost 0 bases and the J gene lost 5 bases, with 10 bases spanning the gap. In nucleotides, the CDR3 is TGCGCCAGCAGCCAAGATCGCAGGTACAATGAAAAACTGTTTTTT. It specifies CASSQDRRYNEKLFF.

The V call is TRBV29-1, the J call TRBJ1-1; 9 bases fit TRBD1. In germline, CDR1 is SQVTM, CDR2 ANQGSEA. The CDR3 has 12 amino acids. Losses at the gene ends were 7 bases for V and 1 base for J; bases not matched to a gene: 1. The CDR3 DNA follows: TGCAGCGCGGGACAGGGGAACACTGAAGCTTTCTTT. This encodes CSAGQGNTEAFF. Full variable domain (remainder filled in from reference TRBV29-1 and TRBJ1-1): SAVISQKPSRDICQRGTSLTIQCQVDSQVTMMFWYRQQPGQSLTLIATANQGSEATYESGFVIDKFPISRPNLTFSTLTVSNMSPEDSSIYLCSAGQGNTEAFFGQGTRLTVV.

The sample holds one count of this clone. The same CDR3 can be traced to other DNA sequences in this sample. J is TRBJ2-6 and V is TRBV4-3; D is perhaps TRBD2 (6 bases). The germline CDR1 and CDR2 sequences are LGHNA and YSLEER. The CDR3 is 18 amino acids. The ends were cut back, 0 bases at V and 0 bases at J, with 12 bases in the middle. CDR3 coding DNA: TGCGCCAGCAGCCAAGAGGAGGGGTCGAGCTCTGGGGCCAACGTCCTGACTTTC. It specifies CASSQEEGSSSGANVLTF.

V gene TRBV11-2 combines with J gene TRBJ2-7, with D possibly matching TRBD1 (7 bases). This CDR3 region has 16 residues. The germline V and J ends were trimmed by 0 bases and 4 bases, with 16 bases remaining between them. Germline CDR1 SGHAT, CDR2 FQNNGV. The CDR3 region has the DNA TGTGCCAGCAGCTTAGATAGGCGGGGACAGAGATACGAGCAGTACTTC. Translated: CASSLDRRGQRYEQYF.

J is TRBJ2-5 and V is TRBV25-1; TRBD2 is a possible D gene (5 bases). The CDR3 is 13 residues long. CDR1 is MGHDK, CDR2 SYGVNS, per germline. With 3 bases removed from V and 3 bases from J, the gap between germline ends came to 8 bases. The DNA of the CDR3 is TGTGCCAGCAGTGACAGCGGAGAAGAGACCCAGTACTTC. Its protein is CASSDSGEETQYF.

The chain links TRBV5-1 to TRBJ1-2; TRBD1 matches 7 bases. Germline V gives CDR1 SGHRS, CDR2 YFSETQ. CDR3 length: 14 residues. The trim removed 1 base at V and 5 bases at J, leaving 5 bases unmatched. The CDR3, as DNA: TGCGCCAGCAGCTTGACCGGGACAGCTTATGGCTACACCTTC. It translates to CASSLTGTAYGYTF.

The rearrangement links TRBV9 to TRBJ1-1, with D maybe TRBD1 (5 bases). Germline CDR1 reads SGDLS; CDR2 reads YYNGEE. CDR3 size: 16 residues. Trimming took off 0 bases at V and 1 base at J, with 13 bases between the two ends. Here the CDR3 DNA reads TGTGCCAGCAGCGTAGTCCCGCAGGGAAAGAACACTGAAGCTTTCTTT. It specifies CASSVVPQGKNTEAFF. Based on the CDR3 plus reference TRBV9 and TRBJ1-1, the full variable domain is DSGVTQTPKHLITATGQRVTLRCSPRSGDLSVYWYQQSLDQGLQFLIQYYNGEERAKGNILERFSAQQFPDLHSELNLSSLELGDSALYFCASSVVPQGKNTEAFFGQGTRLTVV.

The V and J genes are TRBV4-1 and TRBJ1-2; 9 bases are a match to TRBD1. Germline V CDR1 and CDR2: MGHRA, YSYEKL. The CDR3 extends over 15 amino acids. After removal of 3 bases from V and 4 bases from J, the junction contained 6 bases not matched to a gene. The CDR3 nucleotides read TGCGCCAGCAGCCAGGCTCGGGACAGGGCCTATGGCTACACCTTC. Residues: CASSQARDRAYGYTF.

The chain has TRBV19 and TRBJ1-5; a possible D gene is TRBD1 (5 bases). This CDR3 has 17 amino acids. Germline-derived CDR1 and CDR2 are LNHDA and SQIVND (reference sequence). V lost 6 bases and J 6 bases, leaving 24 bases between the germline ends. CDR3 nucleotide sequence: TGTGCCAGTAGCCTAGAAGGGGCCACGTCGGGTGGTCAGCCCCAGCATTTT. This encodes CASSLEGATSGGQPQHF.

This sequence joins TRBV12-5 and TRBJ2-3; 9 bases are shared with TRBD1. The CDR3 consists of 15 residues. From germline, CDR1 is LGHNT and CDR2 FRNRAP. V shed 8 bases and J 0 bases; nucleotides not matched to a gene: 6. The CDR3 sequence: CASLIQGASTDTQYF. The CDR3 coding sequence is TGTGCTAGTCTCATACAGGGGGCGAGCACAGATACGCAGTATTTT. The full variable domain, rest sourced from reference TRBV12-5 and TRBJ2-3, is DARVTQTPRHKVTEMGQEVTMRCQPILGHNTVFWYRQTMMQGLELLAYFRNRAPLDDSGMPKDRFSAEMPDATLATLKIQPSEPRDSAVYFCASLIQGASTDTQYFGPGTRLTVL.

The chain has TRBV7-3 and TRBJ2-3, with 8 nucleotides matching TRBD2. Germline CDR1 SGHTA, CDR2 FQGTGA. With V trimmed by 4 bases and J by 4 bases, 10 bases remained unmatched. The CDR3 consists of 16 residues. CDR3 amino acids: CASSSLAGRTADTQYF. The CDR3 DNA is TGTGCCAGCAGCTCCCTAGCGGGCCGGACGGCAGATACGCAGTATTTT.

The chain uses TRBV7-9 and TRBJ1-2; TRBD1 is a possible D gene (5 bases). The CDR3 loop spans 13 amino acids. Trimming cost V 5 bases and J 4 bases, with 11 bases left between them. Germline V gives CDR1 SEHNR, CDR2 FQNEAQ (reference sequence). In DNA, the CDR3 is TGTGCCAGCAGCGTGGACACTTTCTATGGCTACACCTTC. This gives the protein CASSVDTFYGYTF.

CDR3 residues: CASGTGGEKLFF. The CDR3 DNA follows: TGTGCCAGCGGGACAGGGGGTGAAAAACTGTTTTTT. The genes are TRBV5-4 and TRBJ1-4; TRBD1 agrees at 11 bases. The V gene's germline CDR1 is SGHNT and CDR2 YYREEE (reference sequence). Unmatched junction bases numbered 0, after V lost 7 bases and J lost 7 bases. The CDR3 sequence is 12 residues long.

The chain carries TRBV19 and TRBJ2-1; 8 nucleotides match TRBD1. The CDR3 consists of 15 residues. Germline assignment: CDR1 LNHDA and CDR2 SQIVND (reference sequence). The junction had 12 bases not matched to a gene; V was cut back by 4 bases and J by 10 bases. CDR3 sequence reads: CASSTRGAGGWEQFF. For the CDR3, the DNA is TGTGCCAGTAGTACTAGGGGGGCAGGGGGCTGGGAGCAGTTCTTC.

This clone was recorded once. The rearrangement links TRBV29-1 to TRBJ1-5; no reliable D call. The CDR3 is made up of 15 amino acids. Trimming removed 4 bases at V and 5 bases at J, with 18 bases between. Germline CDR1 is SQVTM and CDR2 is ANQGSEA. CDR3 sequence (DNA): TGCAGCGTTGCTATAAGTTCCTTGGCGGATCAGCCCCAGCATTTT. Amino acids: CSVAISSLADQPQHF.

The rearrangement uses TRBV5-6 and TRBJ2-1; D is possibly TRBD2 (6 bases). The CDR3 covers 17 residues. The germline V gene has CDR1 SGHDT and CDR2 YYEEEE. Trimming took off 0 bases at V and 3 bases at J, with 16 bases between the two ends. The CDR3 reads CASSLDTGTLVYNEQFF. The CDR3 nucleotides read TGTGCCAGCAGCTTGGACACCGGGACTCTCGTCTACAATGAGCAGTTCTTC.

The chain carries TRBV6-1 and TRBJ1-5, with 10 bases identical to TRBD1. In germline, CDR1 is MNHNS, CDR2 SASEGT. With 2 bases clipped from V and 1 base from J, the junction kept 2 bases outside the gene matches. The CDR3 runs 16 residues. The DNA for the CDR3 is TGTGCCAGCAGTGAATGGGACAGGGGAAGCAATCAGCCCCAGCATTTT. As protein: CASSEWDRGSNQPQHF.

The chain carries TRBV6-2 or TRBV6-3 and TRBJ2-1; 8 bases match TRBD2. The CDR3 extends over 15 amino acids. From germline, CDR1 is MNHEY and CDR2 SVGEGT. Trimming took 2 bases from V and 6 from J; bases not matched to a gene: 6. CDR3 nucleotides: TGTGCCAGCAGTTACCAAACGGGAGGGCCCAATGAGCAGTTCTTC. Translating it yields CASSYQTGGPNEQFF.

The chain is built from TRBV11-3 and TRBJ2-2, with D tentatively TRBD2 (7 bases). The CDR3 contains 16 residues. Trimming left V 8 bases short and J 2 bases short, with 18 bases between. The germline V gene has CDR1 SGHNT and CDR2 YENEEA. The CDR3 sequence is CASVQDAGANTGELFF. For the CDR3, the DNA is TGTGCCAGCGTCCAGGATGCGGGGGCAAACACCGGGGAGCTGTTTTTT.

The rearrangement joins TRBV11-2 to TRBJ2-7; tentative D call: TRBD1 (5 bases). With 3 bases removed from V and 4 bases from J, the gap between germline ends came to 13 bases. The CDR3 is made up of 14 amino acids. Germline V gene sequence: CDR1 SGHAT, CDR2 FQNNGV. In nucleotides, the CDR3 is TGTGCCAGCAGCTTTTGGGAAGGGGCGTACGAGCAGTACTTC. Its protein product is CASSFWEGAYEQYF.

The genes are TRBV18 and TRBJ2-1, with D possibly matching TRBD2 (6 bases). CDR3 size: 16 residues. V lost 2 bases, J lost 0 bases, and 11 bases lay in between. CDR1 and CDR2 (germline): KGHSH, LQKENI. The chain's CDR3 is CASSPMGGGSYNEQFF. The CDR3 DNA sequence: TGTGCCAGCTCACCAATGGGGGGAGGCTCCTACAATGAGCAGTTCTTC.

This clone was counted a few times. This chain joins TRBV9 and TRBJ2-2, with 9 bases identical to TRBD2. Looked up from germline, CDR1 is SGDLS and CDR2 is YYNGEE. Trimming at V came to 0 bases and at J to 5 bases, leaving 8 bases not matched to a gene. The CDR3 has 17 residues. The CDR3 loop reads CASSVALAGRRTGELFF. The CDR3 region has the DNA TGTGCCAGCAGCGTAGCCCTAGCGGGGCGAAGAACCGGGGAGCTGTTTTTT.

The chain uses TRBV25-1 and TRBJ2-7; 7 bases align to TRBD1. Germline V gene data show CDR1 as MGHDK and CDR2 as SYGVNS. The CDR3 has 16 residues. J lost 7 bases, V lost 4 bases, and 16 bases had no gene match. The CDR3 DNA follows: TGTGCCAGCAGTGGTGACAGGGTTGGGGTTGGGGAGGAGCAGTACTTC. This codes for CASSGDRVGVGEEQYF.

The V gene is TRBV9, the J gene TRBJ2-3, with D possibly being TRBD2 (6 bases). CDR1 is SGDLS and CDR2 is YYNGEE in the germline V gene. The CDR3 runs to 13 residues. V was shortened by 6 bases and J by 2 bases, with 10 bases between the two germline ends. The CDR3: CASNGGNTDTQYF. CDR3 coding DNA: TGTGCCAGCAATGGAGGGAACACAGATACGCAGTATTTT. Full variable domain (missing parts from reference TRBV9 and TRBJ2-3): DSGVTQTPKHLITATGQRVTLRCSPRSGDLSVYWYQQSLDQGLQFLIQYYNGEERAKGNILERFSAQQFPDLHSELNLSSLELGDSALYFCASNGGNTDTQYFGPGTRLTVL.

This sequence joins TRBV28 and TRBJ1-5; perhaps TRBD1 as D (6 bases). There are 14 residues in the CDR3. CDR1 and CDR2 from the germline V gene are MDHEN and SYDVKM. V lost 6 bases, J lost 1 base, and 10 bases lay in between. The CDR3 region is CASSYGQSNQPQHF. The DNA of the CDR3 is TGTGCCAGCAGCTATGGACAGAGCAATCAGCCCCAGCATTTT.